These T cell receptor beta chains were read from a single sample in a study of identical twins. Each CDR3 protein is one row after TCRdb ran MiXCR on the 5' RACE reads. The table lists approximately 550,000 distinct CDR3 sequences, 20% to 25% of them singletons. The same data also contributed to another study, on yellow fever vaccine responses in identical twins.

Sequenced sample: CD4+ T cells sorted from blood. Source of these receptors: a woman younger than 35 in good health. CDR3s include the opening cysteine and the closing phenylalanine or tryptophan. The order of the fields is D gene, J gene, clone size, V gene, CDR3 protein, CDR3 DNA. D genes are given only for firm matches. Expanded clones get a size class; other rows say once, few or many, or leave the size out.

-	TRBJ1-3	few	TRBV7-6	CASSLVEVTSSGNTIYF	TGTGCCAGCAGCTTAGTGGAGGTCACGAGCTCTGGAAACACCATATATTTT
TRBD2	TRBJ2-1	few	TRBV9	CASSLRTGTSGGYYNEQFF	TGTGCCAGCAGCCTACGGACCGGGACTAGCGGGGGCTACTACAATGAGCAGTTCTTC
-	TRBJ2-6	-	TRBV15	CATSSGVLSSGANVLTF	TGTGCCACCAGCAGTGGGGTCCTAAGCTCTGGGGCCAACGTCCTGACTTTC
-	TRBJ2-7	-	TRBV5-1	CASTDLDRSYEQYF	TGCGCCAGCACCGACCTGGACAGATCCTACGAGCAGTACTTC
-	TRBJ2-7	few	TRBV3-1	CASSRSEGYEQYF	TGTGCCAGCAGCCGATCCGAGGGGTACGAGCAGTACTTC
TRBD1	TRBJ1-6	-	TRBV25-1	CASSESGSRGPNSPLHF	TGTGCCAGCAGTGAATCGGGTTCCAGGGGGCCTAATTCACCCCTCCACTTT
-	TRBJ1-1	few	TRBV12-3/TRBV12-4	CASSFRQGVGTEAFF	TGTGCCAGCAGTTTTAGGCAGGGAGTAGGCACTGAAGCTTTCTTT
TRBD1	TRBJ2-3	-	TRBV10-3	CAISRTGGAGDTQYF	TGTGCCATCAGTCGGACAGGGGGCGCAGGGGATACGCAGTATTTT
-	TRBJ2-1	-	TRBV6-1	CASSRGGLPYNEQFF	TGTGCCAGCAGTCGCGGGGGCCTCCCCTACAATGAGCAGTTCTTC
-	TRBJ1-2	-	TRBV12-5	CASGLGQAYGYTF	TGTGCTAGTGGTTTGGGACAGGCGTATGGCTACACCTTC
-	TRBJ2-2	few	TRBV3-1	CASSPSHGTGELFF	TGTGCCAGCAGCCCGTCTCACGGCACCGGGGAGCTGTTTTTT
-	TRBJ2-7	few	TRBV20-1	CSARDFGTYEQYF	TGCAGTGCTAGAGATTTCGGAACCTACGAGCAGTACTTC
-	TRBJ2-3	few	TRBV18	CASSPRSAGTSSSDTQYF	TGTGCCAGCTCACCACGATCCGCGGGGACATCCTCGTCGGATACGCAGTATTTT
TRBD2	TRBJ2-7	-	TRBV20-1	CSARDMLAGRSSEQYF	TGCAGTGCTAGAGATATGCTAGCGGGAAGATCGAGCGAGCAGTACTTC
TRBD1	TRBJ1-6	few	TRBV7-6	CASSPGQGDNSPLHF	TGTGCCAGCAGCCCTGGACAGGGGGATAATTCACCCCTCCACTTT
-	TRBJ2-1	few	TRBV5-1	CASSSGVNNEQFF	TGCGCCAGCAGTTCAGGGGTGAACAATGAGCAGTTCTTC
-	TRBJ1-5	few	TRBV12-3/TRBV12-4	CASSLEQITYSNQPQHF	TGTGCCAGCAGTTTAGAACAGATAACGTATAGCAATCAGCCCCAGCATTTT
-	TRBJ2-5	-	TRBV5-1	CASSLEFRETQYF	TGCGCCAGCAGCTTGGAGTTTCGCGAGACCCAGTACTTC
-	TRBJ2-1	-	TRBV20-1	CSAWRNNEQFF	TGCAGTGCTTGGCGGAACAATGAGCAGTTCTTC
-	TRBJ1-4	-	TRBV11-2	CASSSSGALSATNEKLFF	TGTGCCAGCAGCTCGTCGGGGGCTCTATCTGCAACTAATGAAAAACTGTTTTTT